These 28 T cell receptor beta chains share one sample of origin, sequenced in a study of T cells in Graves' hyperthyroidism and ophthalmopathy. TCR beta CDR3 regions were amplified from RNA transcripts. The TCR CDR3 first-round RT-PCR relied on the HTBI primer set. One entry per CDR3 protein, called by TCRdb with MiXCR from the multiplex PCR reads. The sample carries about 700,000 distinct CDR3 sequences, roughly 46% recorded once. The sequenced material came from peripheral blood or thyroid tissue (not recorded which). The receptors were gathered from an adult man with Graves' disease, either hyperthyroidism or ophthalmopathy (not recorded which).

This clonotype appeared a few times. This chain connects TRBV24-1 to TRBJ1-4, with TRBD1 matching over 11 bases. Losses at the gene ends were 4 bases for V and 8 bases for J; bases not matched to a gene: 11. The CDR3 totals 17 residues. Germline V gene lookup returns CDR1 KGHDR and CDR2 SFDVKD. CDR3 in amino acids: CATSDPGQGAAEEKLFF. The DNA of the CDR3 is TGTGCCACCAGTGACCCCGGACAGGGGGCAGCGGAAGAAAAACTGTTTTTT.

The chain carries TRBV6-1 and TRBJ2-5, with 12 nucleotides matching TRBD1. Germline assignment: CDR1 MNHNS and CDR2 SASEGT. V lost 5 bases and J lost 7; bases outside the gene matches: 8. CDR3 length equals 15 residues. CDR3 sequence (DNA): TGTGCCAGCAGTCAAGGGACAGGGGGCTCGGGGACCCAGTACTTC. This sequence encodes CASSQGTGGSGTQYF.

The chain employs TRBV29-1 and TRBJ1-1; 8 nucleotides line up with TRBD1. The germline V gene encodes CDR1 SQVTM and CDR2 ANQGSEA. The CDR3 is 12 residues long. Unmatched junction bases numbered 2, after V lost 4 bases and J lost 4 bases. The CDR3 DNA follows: TGCAGCGTTGCGGACAGGGCCACTGAAGCTTTCTTT. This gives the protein CSVADRATEAFF.

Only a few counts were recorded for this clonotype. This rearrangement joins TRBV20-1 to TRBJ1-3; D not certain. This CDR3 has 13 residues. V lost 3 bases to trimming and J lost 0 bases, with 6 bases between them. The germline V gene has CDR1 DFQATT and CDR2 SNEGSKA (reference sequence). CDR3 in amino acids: CSASGSSGNTIYF. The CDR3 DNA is TGCAGTGCTAGCGGCAGCTCTGGAAACACCATATATTTT.

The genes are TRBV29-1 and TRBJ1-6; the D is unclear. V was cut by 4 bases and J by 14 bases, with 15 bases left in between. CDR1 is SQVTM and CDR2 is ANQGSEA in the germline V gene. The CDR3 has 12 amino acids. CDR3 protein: CSVVDWIFTLHF. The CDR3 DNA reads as TGCAGCGTTGTGGATTGGATCTTCACCCTCCACTTT.

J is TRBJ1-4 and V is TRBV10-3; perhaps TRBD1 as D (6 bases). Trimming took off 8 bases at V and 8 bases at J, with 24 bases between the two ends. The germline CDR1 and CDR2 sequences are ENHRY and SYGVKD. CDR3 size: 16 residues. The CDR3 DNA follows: TGTGCCATCCGAGCGGGGGGGGGCAGTCTACGAGAAAAACTGTTTTTT. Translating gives CAIRAGGGSLREKLFF.

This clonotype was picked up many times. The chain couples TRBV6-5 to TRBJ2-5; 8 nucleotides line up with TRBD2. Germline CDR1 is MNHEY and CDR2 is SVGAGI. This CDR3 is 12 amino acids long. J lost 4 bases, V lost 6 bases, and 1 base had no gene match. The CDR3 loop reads CASRTSVETQYF. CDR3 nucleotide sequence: TGTGCCAGCAGGACTAGCGTAGAGACCCAGTACTTC.

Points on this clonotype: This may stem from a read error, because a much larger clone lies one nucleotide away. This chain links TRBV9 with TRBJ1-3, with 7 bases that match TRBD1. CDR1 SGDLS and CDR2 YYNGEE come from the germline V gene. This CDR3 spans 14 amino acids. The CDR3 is CASSGTDSRNTIYF. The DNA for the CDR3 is TGTGCCAGCAGTGGGACAGACTCTAGAAACACCATATATTTT.

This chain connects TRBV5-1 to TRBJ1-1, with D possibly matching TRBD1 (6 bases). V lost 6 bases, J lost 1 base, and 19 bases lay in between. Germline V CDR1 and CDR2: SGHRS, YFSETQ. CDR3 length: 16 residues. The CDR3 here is CASTMRGGTPNTEAFF. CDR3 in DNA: TGCGCCAGCACCATGAGAGGGGGGACTCCGAACACTGAAGCTTTCTTT.

CDR3 amino acids: CASNSRGREETQYF. The CDR3 DNA follows: TGTGCCAGCAATTCCCGGGGCAGGGAAGAGACCCAGTACTTC. The gene calls are TRBV25-1 and TRBJ2-5, with D perhaps assigned TRBD1 or TRBD2 (5 bases each). V gave up 7 bases and J gave up 3 bases, with 15 bases separating them. Germline CDR1 and CDR2: MGHDK and SYGVNS. CDR3 length equals 14 residues.

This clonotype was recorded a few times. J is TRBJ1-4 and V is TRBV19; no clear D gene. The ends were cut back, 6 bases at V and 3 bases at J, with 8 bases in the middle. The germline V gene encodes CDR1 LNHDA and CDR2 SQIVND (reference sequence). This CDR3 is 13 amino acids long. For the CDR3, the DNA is TGTGCCAGTAGACGGGCTTCTAATGAAAAACTGTTTTTT. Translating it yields CASRRASNEKLFF.

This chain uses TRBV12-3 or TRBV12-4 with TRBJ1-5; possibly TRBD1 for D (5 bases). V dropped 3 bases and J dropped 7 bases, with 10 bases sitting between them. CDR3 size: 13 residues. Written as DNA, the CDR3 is TGTGCCAGCAGTTTCGGGGACGGCCAGCCCCAGCATTTT. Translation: CASSFGDGQPQHF.

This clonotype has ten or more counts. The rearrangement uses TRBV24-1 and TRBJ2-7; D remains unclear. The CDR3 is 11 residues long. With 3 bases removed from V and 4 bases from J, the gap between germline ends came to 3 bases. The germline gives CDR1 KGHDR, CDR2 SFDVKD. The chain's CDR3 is CATSDRYEQYF. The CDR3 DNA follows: TGTGCCACCAGTGATCGATACGAGCAGTACTTC.

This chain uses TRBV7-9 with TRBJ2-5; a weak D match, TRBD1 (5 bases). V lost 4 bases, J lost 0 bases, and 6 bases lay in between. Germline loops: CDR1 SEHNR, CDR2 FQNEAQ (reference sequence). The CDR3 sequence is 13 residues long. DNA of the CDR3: TGTGCCAGCAGCTCAGGGTACCAAGAGACCCAGTACTTC. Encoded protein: CASSSGYQETQYF.

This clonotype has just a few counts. CDR3 in DNA: TGTGCCAGCAGCCAAGATTGGGGACAGGGATCCTACGAGCAGTACTTC. It specifies CASSQDWGQGSYEQYF. The chain has TRBV4-2 and TRBJ2-7; 9 nucleotides align to TRBD1. The germline V gene has CDR1 LGHNA and CDR2 YNFKEQ. The CDR3 is made up of 16 amino acids. J lost 1 base, V lost 0 bases, and 4 bases had no gene match.

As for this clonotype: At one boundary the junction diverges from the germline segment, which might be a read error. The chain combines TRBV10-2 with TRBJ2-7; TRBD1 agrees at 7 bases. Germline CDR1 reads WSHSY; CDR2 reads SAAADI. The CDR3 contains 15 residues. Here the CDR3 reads CASSYPGTDSYEQYF. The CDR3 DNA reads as TGTGCCAGCAGTTACCCCGGGACAGACTCCTACGAGCAGTACTTC.

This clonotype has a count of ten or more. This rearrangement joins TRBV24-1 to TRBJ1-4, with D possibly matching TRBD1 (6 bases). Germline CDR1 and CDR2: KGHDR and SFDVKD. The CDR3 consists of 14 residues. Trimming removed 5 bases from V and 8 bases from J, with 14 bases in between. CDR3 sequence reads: CATSAGGQSEKLFF. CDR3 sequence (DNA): TGTGCCACCAGTGCCGGAGGACAGAGCGAAAAACTGTTTTTT.

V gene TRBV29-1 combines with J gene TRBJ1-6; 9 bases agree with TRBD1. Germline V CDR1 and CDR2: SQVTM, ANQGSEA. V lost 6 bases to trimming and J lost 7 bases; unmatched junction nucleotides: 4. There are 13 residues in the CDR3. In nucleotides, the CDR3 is TGCAGCGTCGGGACAGGGAAGAATTCACCCCTCCACTTT. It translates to CSVGTGKNSPLHF.

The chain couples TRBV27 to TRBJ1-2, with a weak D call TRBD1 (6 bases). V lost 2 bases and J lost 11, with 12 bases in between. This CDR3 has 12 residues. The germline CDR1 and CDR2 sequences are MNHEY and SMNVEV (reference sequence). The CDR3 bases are TGTGCCAGCAGTTTAGGGGGCCAATTTTACACCTTC. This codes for CASSLGGQFYTF.

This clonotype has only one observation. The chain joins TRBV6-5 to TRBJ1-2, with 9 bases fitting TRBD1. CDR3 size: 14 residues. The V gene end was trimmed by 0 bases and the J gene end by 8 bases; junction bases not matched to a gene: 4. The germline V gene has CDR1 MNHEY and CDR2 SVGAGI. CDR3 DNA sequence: TGTGCCAGCAGTTACTCGCGGGACAGGGCCGGCTACACCTTC. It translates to CASSYSRDRAGYTF.

The DNA for the CDR3 is TGTGCTGCAAAGGACAGCCAAGAGACCCAGTACTTC. It specifies CAAKDSQETQYF. This chain connects TRBV7-2 to TRBJ2-5, with D tentatively TRBD1 (6 bases). This CDR3 region has 12 residues. CDR1 and CDR2 (germline): SGHTA, FQGNSA.

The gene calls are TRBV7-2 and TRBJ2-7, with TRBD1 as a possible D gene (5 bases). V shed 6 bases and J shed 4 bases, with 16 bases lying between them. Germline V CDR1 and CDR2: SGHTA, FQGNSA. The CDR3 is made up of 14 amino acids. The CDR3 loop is CASSYGVGAYEQYF. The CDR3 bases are TGTGCCAGCAGTTACGGCGTAGGGGCATACGAGCAGTACTTC.

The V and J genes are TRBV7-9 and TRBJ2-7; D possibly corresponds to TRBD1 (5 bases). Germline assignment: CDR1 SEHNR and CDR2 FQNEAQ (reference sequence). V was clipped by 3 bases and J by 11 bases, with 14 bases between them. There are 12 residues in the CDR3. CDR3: CASSLVRGREYF. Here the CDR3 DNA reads TGTGCCAGCAGCTTGGTTAGGGGCAGGGAGTACTTC.

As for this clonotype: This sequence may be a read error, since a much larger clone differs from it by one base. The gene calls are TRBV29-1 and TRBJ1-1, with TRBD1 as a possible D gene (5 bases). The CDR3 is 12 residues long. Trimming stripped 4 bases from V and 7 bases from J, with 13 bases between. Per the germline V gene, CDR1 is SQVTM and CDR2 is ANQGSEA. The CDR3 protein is CSVVGAGNEAFF. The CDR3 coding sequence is TGCAGCGTTGTAGGGGCAGGGAATGAAGCTTTCTTT.

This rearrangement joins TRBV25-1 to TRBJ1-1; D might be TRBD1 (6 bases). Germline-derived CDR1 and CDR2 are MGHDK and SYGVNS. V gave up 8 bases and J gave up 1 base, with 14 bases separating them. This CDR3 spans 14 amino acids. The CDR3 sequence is CASVWTDENTEAFF. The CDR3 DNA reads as TGTGCCAGCGTGTGGACAGACGAGAACACTGAAGCTTTCTTT.

CDR3 in DNA: TGCAGTGCTAGAGAGCCAACTAACTATGGCTACACCTTC. Its protein is CSAREPTNYGYTF. The rearrangement joins TRBV20-1 to TRBJ1-2; D not resolved. The V and J ends lost 0 bases and 0 bases respectively, with 5 bases between them. Germline V gives CDR1 DFQATT, CDR2 SNEGSKA (reference sequence). The CDR3 loop spans 13 amino acids.

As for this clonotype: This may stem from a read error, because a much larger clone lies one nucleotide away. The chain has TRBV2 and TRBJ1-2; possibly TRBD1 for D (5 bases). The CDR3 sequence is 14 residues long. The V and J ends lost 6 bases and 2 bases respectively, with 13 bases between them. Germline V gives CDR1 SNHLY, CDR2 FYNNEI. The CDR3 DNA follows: TGTGCCAGCAGCCCACAGGTTAGCAACTATGGCTACACCTTC. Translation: CASSPQVSNYGYTF.

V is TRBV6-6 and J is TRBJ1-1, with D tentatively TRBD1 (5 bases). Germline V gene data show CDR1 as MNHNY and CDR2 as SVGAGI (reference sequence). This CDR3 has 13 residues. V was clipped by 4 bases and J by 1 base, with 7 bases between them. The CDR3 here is CASSWDWNTEAFF. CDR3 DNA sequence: TGTGCCAGCAGTTGGGACTGGAACACTGAAGCTTTCTTT.